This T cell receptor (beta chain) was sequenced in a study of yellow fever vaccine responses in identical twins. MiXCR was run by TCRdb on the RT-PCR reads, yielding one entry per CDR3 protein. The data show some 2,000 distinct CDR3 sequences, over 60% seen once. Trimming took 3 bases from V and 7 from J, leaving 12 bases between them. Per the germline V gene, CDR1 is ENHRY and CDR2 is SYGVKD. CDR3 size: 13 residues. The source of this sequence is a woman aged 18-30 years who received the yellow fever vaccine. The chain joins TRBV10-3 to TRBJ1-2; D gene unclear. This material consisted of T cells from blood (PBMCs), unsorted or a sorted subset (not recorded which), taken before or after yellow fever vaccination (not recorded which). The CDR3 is CAISDYGVSGYTF. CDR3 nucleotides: TGTGCCATCAGTGACTACGGGGTGAGTGGCTACACCTTC.